This T cell receptor (beta chain) was sequenced during a study of a mutant IDH1 vaccine in newly diagnosed glioma. Study details: Vaccination began 4-6 weeks post radiotherapy alone, or with temozolomide cycles.

The study's findings and limits: Apparently unrelated to pseudoprogression were changes in the top peripheral T cell clonotypes.

This CDR3 region has 17 residues. J gave up 5 bases and V 2 bases, and 12 bases lay outside the gene matches. Germline V lookup: CDR1 MGHRA, CDR2 YSYEKL. Sequenced by immunoSEQ multiplex PCR; TCRdb stores in-frame clones only, minus some. The sample includes approximately 50,000 clones, around 78% of them seen just once. Documented time point: week 5, during vaccination. Doses consisted of 300 ug of mutant IDH1 20-mer peptide each, paired with topical imiquimod. Note on this clone: What it binds is not known.

This sample comprised PBMCs, obtained from a glioma patient whose treatment included an IDH1 peptide vaccine. The chain joins TRBV4-1 to TRBJ2-5; 9 bases match TRBD1. The receptor was isolated from a man aged 45 to 65 with glioma. The CDR3 sequence: CASSQTSGTGSGETQYF. CDR3 nucleotide sequence: TGCGCCAGCAGCCAAACTTCCGGGACAGGGTCGGGGGAGACCCAGTACTTC.